This TCR beta chain is drawn from a study of blood T cell repertoires in COVID-19. The overall study: Sample material is recorded as cDNA or gDNA derived from T cells, B-cell-depleted T cells, or PBMCs.

Authors' methods: It was from reference gene primer amplification that nucleated cell counts were estimated. Clones were sequenced by immunoSEQ multiplex PCR, and TCRdb holds only the in-frame ones, with some missing. V and J calls plus clone size are reproduced from that table; the DNA served to infer D and trimming. The table lists roughly 170,000 clones, about 83% of them singletons, with about 1% in the top ten. There are 15 residues in the CDR3. From germline, CDR1 is SSHAT and CDR2 FNYEAQ (reference sequence). In regard to this clone: At one boundary the junction diverges from the germline segment, which might be a read error.

The material sequenced was peripheral blood. The rearrangement uses TRBV7-7 and TRBJ2-2; 11 bases align to TRBD2. The TCR originated in a woman aged 18-35 years who had recovered from COVID-19. The CDR3 DNA is TGTGCTAGCAGCTTACTAGCGGGAGCCGTCGGGGAGCTGTTTTTT. Encoded protein: CASSLLAGAVGELFF. Together with reference TRBV7-7 and TRBJ2-2, the CDR3 gives the full variable domain: GAGVSQSPRYKVTKRGQDVTLRCDPISSHATLYWYQQALGQGPEFLTYFNYEAQPDKSGLPSDRFSAERPEGSISTLTIQRTEQRDSAMYRCASSLLAGAVGELFFGEGSRLTVL.